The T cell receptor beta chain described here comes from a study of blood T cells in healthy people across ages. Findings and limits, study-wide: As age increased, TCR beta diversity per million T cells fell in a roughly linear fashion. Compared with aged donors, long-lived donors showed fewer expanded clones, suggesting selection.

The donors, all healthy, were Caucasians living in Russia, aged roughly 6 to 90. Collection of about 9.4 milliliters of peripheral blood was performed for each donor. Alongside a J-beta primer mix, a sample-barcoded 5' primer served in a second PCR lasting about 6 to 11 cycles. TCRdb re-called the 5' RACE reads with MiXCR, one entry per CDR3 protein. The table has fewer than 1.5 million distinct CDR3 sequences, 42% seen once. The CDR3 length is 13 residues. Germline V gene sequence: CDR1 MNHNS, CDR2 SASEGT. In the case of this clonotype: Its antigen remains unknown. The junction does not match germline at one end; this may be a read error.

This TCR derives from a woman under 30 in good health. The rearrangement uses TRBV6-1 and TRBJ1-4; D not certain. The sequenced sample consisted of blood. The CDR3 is CPSGERQNEKLFF. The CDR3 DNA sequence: TGTCCCAGCGGGGAGCGGCAGAATGAAAAACTGTTTTTT.